This T cell receptor (beta chain) was observed in a study of blood T cell repertoires in COVID-19. Study in general: Researchers got acute and convalescent COVID-19 samples from the United States, Italy and Spain.

V lost 3 bases and J 4 bases, leaving 6 bases between the germline ends. The CDR3 runs to 12 residues. Per the germline V gene, CDR1 is LGHNA and CDR2 is YNFKEQ. Authors' data handling: Scientists estimated how many nucleated cells there were by amplifying reference gene primers. The table came from immunoSEQ multiplex PCR; TCRdb's copy has only in-frame clones and leaves some out. V and J calls and clone size come straight from that table; D and trimming were deduced from the DNA. The sample holds about 320,000 clones, roughly nine tenths seen once. This chain connects TRBV4-2 to TRBJ1-1, with D unresolved. The clonotype was recovered from a man aged 60 to 75 who had recovered from COVID-19. Sequencing was done on a sample of PBMCs or T cells enriched from blood (not recorded which). DNA of the CDR3: TGTGCCAGCAGCCAGGTCAGCACTGAAGCTTTCTTT. This encodes CASSQVSTEAFF.